This TCR beta chain was sequenced during a study of cytomegalovirus exposure and HLA in healthy donors. The donors (healthy individuals) were bone marrow donors. The PCR had 60 Vbeta and 13 Jbeta primers. Sequencing was performed with immunoSEQ multiplex PCR; in TCRdb, only in-frame clones are kept and a portion is missing. Of 200,000 to 300,000 clones listed, about 80% were seen once; the top ten hold less than 9%. CDR3 length: 18 amino acids. Germline V gene data show CDR1 as SGHTA and CDR2 as FQGNSA. V dropped 4 bases and J dropped 6; count of bases not matched to a gene: 17. The clonotype originates from a woman aged 60-75 years in good health and CMV-seropositive. The sample taken for sequencing was PBMCs. The chain joins TRBV7-2 to TRBJ2-7; 11 positions agree with TRBD2. In DNA form, the CDR3 reads TGTGCCAGCAGCTCTGGACAGGAAAGACTAGCGGGACCTTCCGAGCAGTACTTC. Amino acids: CASSSGQERLAGPSEQYF.